A single sample is the source of the 22 T cell receptor beta chains below, sequenced in a study of T-cell memory formation after mild COVID-19 (dated by TCRdb to the early 2020s). Library construction relied on 5' RACE. Sequencing was performed on an Illumina NovaSeq 6000. The public reads were reprocessed in TCRdb via fastp at Q25 and MiXCR, keeping in-frame beta chains. For every CDR3 protein sequence, its rows merge into one entry that carries the most common genes and DNA. The sample contains about 470,000 distinct CDR3 sequences, roughly 18% of them found a single time. Roughly 12% of the sample lies in the top ten. Sequencing used PBMCs or a T cell subset sorted from them (not recorded which). All receptors come from an adult woman who had mild COVID-19 (a few samples of this study predate the infection). The sample titles of this study are shuffled in the database, so cell type and time point are left out; the donor was told from shared clones.

This clonotype was counted at least ten times. The chain uses TRBV6-5 and TRBJ2-5; 8 nucleotides agree with TRBD1. Trimming cost V 6 bases and J 0 bases; bases outside gene matches: 6. The CDR3 contains 15 residues. CDR1 MNHEY and CDR2 SVGAGI come from the germline V gene. CDR3 sequence reads: CASRPWTGNQETQYF. The CDR3 DNA follows: TGTGCCAGCAGACCTTGGACAGGGAACCAAGAGACCCAGTACTTC.

This clonotype has just a few counts. The chain is built from TRBV11-2 and TRBJ1-1; D is ambiguous. Trimming took off 0 bases at V and 0 bases at J, with 8 bases between the two ends. Germline CDR1 SGHAT, CDR2 FQNNGV. This CDR3 comprises 15 residues. CDR3 DNA: TGTGCCAGCAGCTTAGAGGCGGCTCTGAACACTGAAGCTTTCTTT. It specifies CASSLEAALNTEAFF. The full variable domain, with the rest looked up from reference TRBV11-2 and TRBJ1-1, is EAGVAQSPRYKIIEKRQSVAFWCNPISGHATLYWYQQILGQGPKLLIQFQNNGVVDDSQLPKDRFSAERLKGVDSTLKIQPAKLEDSAVYLCASSLEAALNTEAFFGQGTRLTVV.

Many counts were recorded for this clonotype. V is TRBV19 and J is TRBJ1-6, with 9 bases aligning to TRBD1. Unmatched junction bases numbered 9, after V lost 7 bases and J lost 5 bases. In germline, CDR1 is LNHDA, CDR2 SQIVND (reference sequence). This CDR3 spans 16 amino acids. CDR3 loop: CASNRDRVDNNSPLHF. In DNA, the CDR3 is TGTGCCAGTAACAGGGACAGGGTCGATAATAATTCACCCCTCCACTTT.

DNA of the CDR3: TGCGCCAGCAGCGGGGGACAGGGCCCAGAGACCCAGTACTTC. This translates into CASSGGQGPETQYF. This chain links TRBV5-1 with TRBJ2-5; 9 bases are a match to TRBD1. The V and J ends lost 4 bases and 4 bases, in that order; junction bases with no gene match: 5. The CDR3 loop spans 14 amino acids. Germline CDR1 and CDR2: SGHRS and YFSETQ.

The rearrangement links TRBV6-2 or TRBV6-3 to TRBJ1-2, with D perhaps matching TRBD1 (5 bases). CDR3 length: 13 residues. Germline CDR1 and CDR2: MNHEY and SVGEGT. Trimming removed 5 bases from V and 7 bases from J, with 14 bases in between. CDR3 sequence reads: CASSKPGILGYTF. CDR3 in DNA: TGTGCCAGCAGTAAACCAGGGATCCTTGGCTACACCTTC.

This clonotype was recorded a few times. The chain is built from TRBV2 and TRBJ2-1; possible D gene TRBD2, 6 bases. V lost 7 bases and J lost 2, with 18 bases in between. Germline CDR1 and CDR2: SNHLY and FYNNEI. CDR3 length equals 16 residues. The CDR3 loop is CASITDRGRTYNEQFF. The CDR3 DNA is TGTGCCAGCATTACTGATAGAGGGAGGACCTACAATGAGCAGTTCTTC.

The rearrangement uses TRBV5-1 and TRBJ2-3; D is ambiguous. Germline CDR1 reads SGHRS; CDR2 reads YFSETQ. Trimming removed 0 bases at V and 2 bases at J, with 7 bases between. The CDR3 covers 14 residues. DNA of the CDR3: TGCGCCAGCAGCTTGGACCACCCCACAGATACGCAGTATTTT. It yields the protein CASSLDHPTDTQYF.

The chain carries TRBV5-1 and TRBJ2-1; 10 bases fit TRBD2. Germline V gene sequence: CDR1 SGHRS, CDR2 YFSETQ. Losses at the gene ends were 6 bases for V and 5 bases for J; bases not matched to a gene: 8. The CDR3 has 15 amino acids. In DNA, the CDR3 is TGCGCCAGCACCTCCAGGACTAGCGGCAACAATGAGCAGTTCTTC. As protein: CASTSRTSGNNEQFF.

This clonotype has only a few counts. The chain carries TRBV6-5 and TRBJ2-5, with 11 nucleotides matching TRBD2. The CDR3 spans 15 residues. V was pared by 6 bases and J by 5 bases, with 8 bases of the junction left unmatched. CDR1 is MNHEY, CDR2 SVGAGI, per germline. The CDR3 is CASRALAGGLETQYF. CDR3 DNA: TGTGCCAGCAGGGCCTTAGCGGGGGGGCTGGAGACCCAGTACTTC.

The rearrangement uses TRBV7-9 and TRBJ1-5; TRBD1 agrees at 10 bases. This CDR3 has 18 amino acids. The J segment lost 4 bases and the V segment lost 5 bases, leaving 14 bases of the junction unmatched. CDR1 SEHNR and CDR2 FQNEAQ come from the germline V gene (reference sequence). CDR3 sequence (DNA): TGTGCCAGCAGCCCCGGGTGGGTCGGGACAGGGGAAAATCAGCCCCAGCATTTT. Protein sequence: CASSPGWVGTGENQPQHF.

This clonotype turned up a few times. CDR3: CASSLGGTLNTGELFF. CDR3 sequence (DNA): TGTGCCAGCAGCTTGGGCGGGACTTTGAACACCGGGGAGCTGTTTTTT. This sequence joins TRBV7-9 and TRBJ2-2; D possibly corresponds to TRBD2 (6 bases). The V gene lost 3 bases and the J gene lost 1 base, with 12 bases spanning the gap. Per germline, CDR1 SEHNR and CDR2 FQNEAQ (reference sequence). There are 16 residues in the CDR3. The complete variable domain, with remaining parts taken from reference TRBV7-9 and TRBJ2-2, reads DTGVSQNPRHKITKRGQNVTFRCDPISEHNRLYWYRQTLGQGPEFLTYFQNEAQLEKSRLLSDRFSAERPKGSFSTLEIQRTEQGDSAMYLCASSLGGTLNTGELFFGEGSRLTVL.

This sequence joins TRBV5-1 and TRBJ2-7; a possible D gene is TRBD1 (7 bases). This CDR3 region has 15 residues. Germline V CDR1 and CDR2: SGHRS, YFSETQ. The V end lost 0 bases, the J end lost 2 bases, and 12 bases lay between the germline ends. CDR3 nucleotide sequence: TGCGCCAGCAGCTTGGCGGGGGACAGCGCCTACGAGCAGTACTTC. Its translation is CASSLAGDSAYEQYF. Based on the CDR3 plus reference TRBV5-1 and TRBJ2-7, the full variable domain is KAGVTQTPRYLIKTRGQQVTLSCSPISGHRSVSWYQQTPGQGLQFLFEYFSETQRNKGNFPGRFSGRQFSNSRSEMNVSTLELGDSALYLCASSLAGDSAYEQYFGPGTRLTVT.

The chain couples TRBV29-1 to TRBJ1-1; D uncertain. The CDR3 has 12 residues. The germline V gene encodes CDR1 SQVTM and CDR2 ANQGSEA. Trimming removed 5 bases at V and 1 base at J, with 8 bases between. The CDR3 DNA sequence: TGCAGCGTTACACAGACGAACACTGAAGCTTTCTTT. Its protein product is CSVTQTNTEAFF.

The V call is TRBV4-1, the J call TRBJ2-5; D is possibly TRBD1 (6 bases). The CDR3 is 15 residues long. V shed 4 bases and J shed 2 bases, with 14 bases lying between them. CDR1 is MGHRA and CDR2 is YSYEKL in the germline V gene. CDR3 sequence: CASSPRAGEQETQYF. The CDR3 DNA reads TGCGCCAGCAGCCCGAGGGCAGGGGAGCAAGAGACCCAGTACTTC.

This chain uses TRBV6-5 with TRBJ2-7; no clear D gene. Germline CDR1 is MNHEY and CDR2 is SVGAGI. V was pared by 3 bases and J by 5 bases, with 11 bases between. The CDR3 has 13 amino acids. The CDR3 here is CASSYEGVHEQYF. CDR3 nucleotides: TGTGCCAGCAGTTATGAAGGAGTCCACGAGCAGTACTTC.

V usage is TRBV18 and J usage is TRBJ2-4, with D perhaps matching TRBD1 (6 bases). The CDR3 is 14 amino acids. Germline V CDR1 and CDR2: KGHSH, LQKENI. Trimming removed 2 bases at V and 11 bases at J, with 16 bases between. CDR3 residues: CASSPTTGTAVQYF. Written as DNA, the CDR3 is TGTGCCAGCTCACCAACCACAGGGACCGCGGTTCAGTACTTC.

The chain links TRBV4-2 to TRBJ2-1; TRBD2 might be the D (7 bases). The CDR3 contains 17 residues. Germline CDR1 reads LGHNA; CDR2 reads YNFKEQ. V was clipped by 8 bases and J by 0 bases, with 20 bases between them. The DNA of the CDR3 is TGTGCCAGCGGCGGGGGCGGGGCGGTTAGCTCCTACAATGAGCAGTTCTTC. Translated, it gives CASGGGGAVSSYNEQFF.

This clonotype was seen a handful of times. The V and J genes are TRBV20-1 and TRBJ2-3, with 7 bases matching TRBD1. Germline V gene lookup returns CDR1 DFQATT and CDR2 SNEGSKA (reference sequence). This CDR3 is built from 12 residues. V shed 4 bases, J shed 6 bases, and the junction held 4 bases outside the gene matches. The CDR3: CSANRGLDTQYF. The CDR3, as DNA: TGCAGTGCTAACAGGGGTTTGGATACGCAGTATTTT.

The count of this clonotype is one. The V call is TRBV18, the J call TRBJ2-3; TRBD2 matches 8 bases. This CDR3 contains 15 residues. Losses at the gene ends were 4 bases for V and 8 bases for J; bases not matched to a gene: 11. CDR1 is KGHSH and CDR2 is LQKENI in the germline V gene. The CDR3 protein is CASSLEGLEVATQYF. DNA of the CDR3: TGTGCCAGCTCACTTGAGGGACTAGAGGTCGCTACGCAGTATTTT.

The chain combines TRBV7-8 with TRBJ2-7, with TRBD1 identical over 7 bases. Trimming cost V 0 bases and J 2 bases; bases outside gene matches: 7. This CDR3 has 16 amino acids. The V gene's germline CDR1 is SGHVS and CDR2 FQNEAQ. The CDR3 DNA reads as TGTGCCAGCAGCTTAGCAGGACAGGAAACAACCTACGAGCAGTACTTC. Its protein is CASSLAGQETTYEQYF.

This chain links TRBV5-5 with TRBJ2-4; the D is unclear. V was trimmed by 0 bases and J by 0 bases, leaving 13 bases between them. The CDR3 has 17 amino acids. Germline V lookup: CDR1 SGHKS, CDR2 YYEKEE (reference sequence). CDR3 sequence (DNA): TGTGCCAGCAGCTTGGGGCGGCCAGCCCTAGCCAAAAACATTCAGTACTTC. Translation: CASSLGRPALAKNIQYF.

The chain employs TRBV11-2 and TRBJ2-5; D remains ambiguous. The germline V and J ends were trimmed by 5 bases and 5 bases, with 12 bases remaining between them. This CDR3 region has 13 residues. Germline V CDR1 and CDR2: SGHAT, FQNNGV. CDR3 nucleotide sequence: TGTGCCAGCAGCGAGATCACGGGCGAGACCCAGTACTTC. As protein: CASSEITGETQYF.